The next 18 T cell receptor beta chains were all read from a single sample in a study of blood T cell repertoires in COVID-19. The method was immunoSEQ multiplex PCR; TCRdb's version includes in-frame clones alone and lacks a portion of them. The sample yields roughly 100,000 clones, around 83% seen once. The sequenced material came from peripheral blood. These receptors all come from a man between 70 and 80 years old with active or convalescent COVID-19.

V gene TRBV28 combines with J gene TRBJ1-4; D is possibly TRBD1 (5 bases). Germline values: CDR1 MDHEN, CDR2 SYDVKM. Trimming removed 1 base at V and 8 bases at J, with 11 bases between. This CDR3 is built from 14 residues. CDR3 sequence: CASSLSGLREKLFF. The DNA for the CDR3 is TGTGCCAGCAGTTTATCAGGGTTAAGGGAAAAACTGTTTTTT.

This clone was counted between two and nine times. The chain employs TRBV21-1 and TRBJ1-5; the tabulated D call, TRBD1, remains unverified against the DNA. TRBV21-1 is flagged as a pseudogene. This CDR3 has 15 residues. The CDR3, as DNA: TGTGCCAGCAGCAAAGAGGGGCACAGCAATCAGCCCCAGCATTTT. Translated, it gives CASSKEGHSNQPQHF.

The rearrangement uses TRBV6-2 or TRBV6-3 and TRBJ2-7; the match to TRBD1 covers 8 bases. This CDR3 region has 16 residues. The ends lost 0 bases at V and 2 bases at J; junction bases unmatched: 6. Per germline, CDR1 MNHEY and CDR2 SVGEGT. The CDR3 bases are TGTGCCAGCAGTTACTCTTTGGGACAGGCCACCTACGAGCAGTACTTC. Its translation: CASSYSLGQATYEQYF.

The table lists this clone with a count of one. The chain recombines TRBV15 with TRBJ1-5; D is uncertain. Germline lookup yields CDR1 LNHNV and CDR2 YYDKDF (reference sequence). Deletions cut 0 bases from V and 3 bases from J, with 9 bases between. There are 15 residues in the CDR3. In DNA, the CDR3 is TGTGCCACCAGCAGAGATGGACGGGACAATCAGCCCCAGCATTTT. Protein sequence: CATSRDGRDNQPQHF.

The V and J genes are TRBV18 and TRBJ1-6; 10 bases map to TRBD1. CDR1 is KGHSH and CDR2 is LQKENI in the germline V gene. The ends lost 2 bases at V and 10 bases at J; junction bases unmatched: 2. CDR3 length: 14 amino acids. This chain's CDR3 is CASSPGQGESPLHF. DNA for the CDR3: TGTGCCAGCTCACCAGGACAGGGGGAATCACCCCTCCACTTT.

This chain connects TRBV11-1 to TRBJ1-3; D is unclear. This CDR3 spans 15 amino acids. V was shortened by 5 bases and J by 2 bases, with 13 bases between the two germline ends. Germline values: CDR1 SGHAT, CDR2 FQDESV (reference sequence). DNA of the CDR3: TGTGCCAGCAGCCATACGGATCAGGCTGGAAACACCATATATTTT. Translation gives CASSHTDQAGNTIYF.

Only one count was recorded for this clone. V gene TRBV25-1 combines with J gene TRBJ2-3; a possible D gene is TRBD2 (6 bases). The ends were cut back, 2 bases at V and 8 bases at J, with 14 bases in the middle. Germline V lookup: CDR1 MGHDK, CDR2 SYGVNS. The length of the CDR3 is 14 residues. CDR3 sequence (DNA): TGTGCCAGCAGTGAAGCGGGGTTGGGGGGTACGCAGTATTTT. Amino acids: CASSEAGLGGTQYF. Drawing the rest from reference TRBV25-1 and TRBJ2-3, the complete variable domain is EADIYQTPRYLVIGTGKKITLECSQTMGHDKMYWYQQDPGMELHLIHYSYGVNSTEKGDLSSESTVSRIRTEHFPLTLESARPSHTSQYLCASSEAGLGGTQYFGPGTRLTVL.

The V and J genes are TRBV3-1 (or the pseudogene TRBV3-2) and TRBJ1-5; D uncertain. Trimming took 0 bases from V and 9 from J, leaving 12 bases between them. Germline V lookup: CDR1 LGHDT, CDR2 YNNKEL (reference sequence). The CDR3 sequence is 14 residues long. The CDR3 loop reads CASSQDTGSGPQHF. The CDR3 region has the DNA TGTGCCAGCAGCCAAGATACGGGATCTGGGCCCCAGCATTTT.

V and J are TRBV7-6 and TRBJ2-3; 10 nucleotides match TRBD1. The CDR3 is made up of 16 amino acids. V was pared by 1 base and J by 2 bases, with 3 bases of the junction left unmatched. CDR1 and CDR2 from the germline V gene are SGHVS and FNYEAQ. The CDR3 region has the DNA TGTGCCAGCAGCTTAGGGACAGGGGGGTCCACAGATACGCAGTATTTT. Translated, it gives CASSLGTGGSTDTQYF.

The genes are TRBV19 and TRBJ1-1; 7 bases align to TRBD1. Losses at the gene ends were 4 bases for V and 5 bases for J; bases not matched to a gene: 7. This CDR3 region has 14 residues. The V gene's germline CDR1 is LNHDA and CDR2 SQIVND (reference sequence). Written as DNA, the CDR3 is TGTGCCAGTAGTACCAGGGACAGATCGACTGAAGCTTTCTTT. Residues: CASSTRDRSTEAFF.

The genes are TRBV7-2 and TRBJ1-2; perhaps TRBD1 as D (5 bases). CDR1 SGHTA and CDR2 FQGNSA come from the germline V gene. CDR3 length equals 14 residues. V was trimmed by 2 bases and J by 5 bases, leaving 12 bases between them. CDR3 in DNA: TGTGCCAGCAGCTTAAACTGGGGGGGTTATGGCTACACCTTC. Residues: CASSLNWGGYGYTF.

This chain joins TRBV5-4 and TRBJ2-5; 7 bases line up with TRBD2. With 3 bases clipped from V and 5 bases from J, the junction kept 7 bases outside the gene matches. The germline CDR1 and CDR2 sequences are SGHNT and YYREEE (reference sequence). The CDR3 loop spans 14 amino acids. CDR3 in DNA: TGTGCCAGCAGCTCCGGACTAGACGGGGAGACCCAGTACTTC. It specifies CASSSGLDGETQYF.

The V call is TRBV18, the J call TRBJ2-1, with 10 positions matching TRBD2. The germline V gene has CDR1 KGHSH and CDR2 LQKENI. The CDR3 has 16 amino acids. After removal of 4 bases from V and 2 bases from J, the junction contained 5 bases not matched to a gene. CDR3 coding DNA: TGTGCCAGCTCACAGACTAGCGGGTATACCTACAATGAGCAGTTCTTC. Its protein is CASSQTSGYTYNEQFF.

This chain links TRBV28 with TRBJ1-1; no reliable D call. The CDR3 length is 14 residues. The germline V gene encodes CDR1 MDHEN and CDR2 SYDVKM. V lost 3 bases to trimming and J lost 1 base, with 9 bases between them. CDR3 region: CASSLLMANTEAFF. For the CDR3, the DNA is TGTGCCAGCAGTTTGCTGATGGCGAACACTGAAGCTTTCTTT.

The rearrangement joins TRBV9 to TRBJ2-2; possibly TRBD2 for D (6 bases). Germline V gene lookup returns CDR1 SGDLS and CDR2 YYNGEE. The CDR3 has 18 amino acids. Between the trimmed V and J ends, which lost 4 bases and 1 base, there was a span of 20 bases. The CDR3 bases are TGTGCCAGCAGCCCCCGCGGGGCAGGGAATGTGAACACCGGGGAGCTGTTTTTT. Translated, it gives CASSPRGAGNVNTGELFF.

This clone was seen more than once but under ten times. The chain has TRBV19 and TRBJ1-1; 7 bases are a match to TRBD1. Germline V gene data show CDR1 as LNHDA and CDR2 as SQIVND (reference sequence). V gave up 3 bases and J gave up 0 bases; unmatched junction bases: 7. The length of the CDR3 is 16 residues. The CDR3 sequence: CASSIGTVLLNTEAFF. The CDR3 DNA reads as TGTGCCAGTAGTATTGGGACAGTCCTTTTGAACACTGAAGCTTTCTTT.

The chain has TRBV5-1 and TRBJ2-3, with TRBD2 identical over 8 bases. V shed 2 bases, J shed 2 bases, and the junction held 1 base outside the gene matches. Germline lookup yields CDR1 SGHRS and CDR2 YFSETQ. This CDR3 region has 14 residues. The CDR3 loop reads CASSFSGDTDTQYF. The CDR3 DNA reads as TGCGCCAGCAGCTTTAGCGGGGACACAGATACGCAGTATTTT.

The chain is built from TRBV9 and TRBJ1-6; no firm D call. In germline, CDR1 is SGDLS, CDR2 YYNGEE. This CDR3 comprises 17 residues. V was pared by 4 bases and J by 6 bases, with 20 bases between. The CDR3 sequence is CASSSRSGLAANSPLHF. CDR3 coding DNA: TGTGCCAGCAGCTCCCGGTCGGGATTGGCGGCTAATTCACCCCTCCACTTT. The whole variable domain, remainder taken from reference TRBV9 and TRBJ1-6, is DSGVTQTPKHLITATGQRVTLRCSPRSGDLSVYWYQQSLDQGLQFLIQYYNGEERAKGNILERFSAQQFPDLHSELNLSSLELGDSALYFCASSSRSGLAANSPLHFGNGTRLTVT.